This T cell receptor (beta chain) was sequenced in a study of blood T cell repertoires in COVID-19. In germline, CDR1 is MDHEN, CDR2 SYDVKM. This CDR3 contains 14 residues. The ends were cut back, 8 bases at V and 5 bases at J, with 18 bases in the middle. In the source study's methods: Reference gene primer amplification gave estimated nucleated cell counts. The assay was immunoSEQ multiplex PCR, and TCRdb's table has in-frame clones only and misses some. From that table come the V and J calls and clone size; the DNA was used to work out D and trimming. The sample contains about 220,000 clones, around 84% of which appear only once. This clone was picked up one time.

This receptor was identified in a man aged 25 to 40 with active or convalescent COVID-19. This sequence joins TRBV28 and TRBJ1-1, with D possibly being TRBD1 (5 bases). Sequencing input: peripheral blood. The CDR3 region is CASGGRPGGTEAFF. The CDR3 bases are TGTGCCAGCGGGGGACGCCCCGGGGGGACTGAAGCTTTCTTT.